This T cell receptor (beta chain) comes out of a study of naive and memory T cell subsets. Sample treatment: skin biopsy from PPD injection site in Mantoux-positive individual. The library had UMIs added by 3' ligation of an oligonucleotide to TCR cDNA. Input was roughly 1 to 1000 ng of DNase-treated total RNA without cell sorting. The ends lost 2 bases at V and 8 bases at J; junction bases unmatched: 6. Germline loops: CDR1 MNHNS, CDR2 SASEGT. The CDR3 consists of 13 residues. Ligated cDNA underwent four rounds of PCR with nested alpha and beta constant region primers and SP2. Reverse transcription of blood and skin TCR RNA was primed at alpha and beta constant regions. TCRdb re-derived calls from the UMI-ligation and nested PCR reads in MiXCR, one entry per CDR3 protein. The data contain approximately 37,000 distinct CDR3 sequences, around 10% of them singletons. Study-level results: Both skin biopsy types reportedly yielded TCRs, tuberculin sites far more. This RNA-based method may be sensitive to activation-related transcript changes.

This clonotype has only a few counts. No antigen is known for it. This chain joins TRBV6-1 and TRBJ2-7; the match to TRBD2 covers 7 bases. Sequences were derived from skin, sampled from a tuberculin skin test site. The sequence was collected from an adult in good health. The chain's CDR3 is CASSEWGLYQQYF. The CDR3 region has the DNA TGTGCCAGCAGTGAATGGGGACTATACCAGCAGTACTTC.